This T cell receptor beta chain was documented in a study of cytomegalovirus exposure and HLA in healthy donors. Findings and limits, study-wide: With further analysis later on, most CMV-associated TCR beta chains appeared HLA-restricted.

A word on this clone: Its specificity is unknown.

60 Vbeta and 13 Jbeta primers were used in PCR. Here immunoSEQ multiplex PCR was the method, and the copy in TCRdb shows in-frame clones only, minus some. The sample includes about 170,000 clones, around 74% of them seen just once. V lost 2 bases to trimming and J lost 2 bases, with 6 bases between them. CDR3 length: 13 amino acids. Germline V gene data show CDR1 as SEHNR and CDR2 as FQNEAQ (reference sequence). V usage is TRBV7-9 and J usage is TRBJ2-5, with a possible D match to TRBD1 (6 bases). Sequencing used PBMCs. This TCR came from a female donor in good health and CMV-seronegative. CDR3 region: CASSLRGQETQYF. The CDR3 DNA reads TGTGCCAGCAGCTTAAGGGGGCAAGAGACCCAGTACTTC.